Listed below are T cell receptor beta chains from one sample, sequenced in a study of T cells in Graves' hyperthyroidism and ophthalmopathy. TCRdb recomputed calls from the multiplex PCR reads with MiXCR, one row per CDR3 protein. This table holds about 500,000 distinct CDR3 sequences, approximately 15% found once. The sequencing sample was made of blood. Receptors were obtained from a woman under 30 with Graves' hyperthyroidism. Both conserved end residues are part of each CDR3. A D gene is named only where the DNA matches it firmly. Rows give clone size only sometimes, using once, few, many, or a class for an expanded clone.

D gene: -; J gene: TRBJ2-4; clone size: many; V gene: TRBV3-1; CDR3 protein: CASSRGRGGRAKNIQYF; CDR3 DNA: TGTGCCAGCAGCCGCGGACGTGGGGGCCGAGCCAAAAACATTCAGTACTTC
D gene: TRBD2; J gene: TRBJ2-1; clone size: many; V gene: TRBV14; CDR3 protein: CASSQEGGASGARSSYNEQFF; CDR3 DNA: TGTGCCAGCAGCCAAGAGGGTGGGGCTAGCGGGGCCCGTAGCTCCTACAATGAGCAGTTCTTC
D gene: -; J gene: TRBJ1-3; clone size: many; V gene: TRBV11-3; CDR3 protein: CASSYGGAGNTIYF; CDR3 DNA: TGTGCCAGCAGCTACGGAGGCGCTGGAAACACCATATATTTT
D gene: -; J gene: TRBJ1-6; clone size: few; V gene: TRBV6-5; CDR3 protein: CASSYVNNSPLHF; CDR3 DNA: TGTGCCAGCAGTTACGTGAATAATTCACCCCTCCACTTT
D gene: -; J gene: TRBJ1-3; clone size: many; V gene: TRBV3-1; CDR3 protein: CASSQDSRPSGNTIYF; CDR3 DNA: TGTGCCAGCAGCCAGGACTCGCGGCCCTCTGGAAACACCATATATTTT
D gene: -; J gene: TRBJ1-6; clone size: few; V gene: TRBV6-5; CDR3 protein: CASINGGSSYNSPLHF; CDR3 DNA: TGTGCCAGCATTAACGGGGGGAGCTCCTATAATTCACCCCTCCACTTT
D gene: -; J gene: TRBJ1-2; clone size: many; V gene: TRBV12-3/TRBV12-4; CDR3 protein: CASSLDNYGYTF; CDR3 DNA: TGTGCCAGCAGCTTGGACAACTATGGCTACACCTTC
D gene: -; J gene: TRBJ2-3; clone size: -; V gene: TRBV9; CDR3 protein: CASSVGQDTQYF; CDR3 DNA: TGTGCCAGCAGCGTAGGACAAGATACGCAGTATTTT
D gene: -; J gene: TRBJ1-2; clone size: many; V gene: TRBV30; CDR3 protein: CAWNLWPSLGYTF; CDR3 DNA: TGTGCCTGGAATTTGTGGCCGTCGTTGGGCTACACCTTC
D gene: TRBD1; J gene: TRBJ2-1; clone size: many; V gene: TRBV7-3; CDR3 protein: CASSHGTASYNEQFF; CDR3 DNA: TGTGCCAGCAGCCACGGGACAGCCTCCTACAATGAGCAGTTCTTC
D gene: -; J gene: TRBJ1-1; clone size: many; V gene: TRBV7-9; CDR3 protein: CASSRRSNGGDTEAFF; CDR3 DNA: TGTGCCAGCAGCAGGAGATCCAACGGAGGGGACACTGAAGCTTTCTTT
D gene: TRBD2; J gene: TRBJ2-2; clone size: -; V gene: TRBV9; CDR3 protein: CASSSIAGHANTGELFF; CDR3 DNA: TGTGCCAGCAGCTCCATAGCGGGACACGCGAACACCGGGGAGCTGTTTTTT
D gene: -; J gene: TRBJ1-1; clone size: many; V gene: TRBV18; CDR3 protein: CASSRGENTEAFF; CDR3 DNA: TGTGCCAGCTCAAGAGGGGAAAACACTGAAGCTTTCTTT
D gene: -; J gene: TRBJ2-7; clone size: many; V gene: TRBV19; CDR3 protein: CASSEWGATYEQYF; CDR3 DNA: TGTGCCAGCTCCGAGTGGGGGGCGACGTACGAGCAGTACTTC
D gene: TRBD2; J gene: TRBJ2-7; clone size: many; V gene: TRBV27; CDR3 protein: CASSLNPRPGTSGSSYEQYF; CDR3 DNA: TGTGCCAGCAGTTTAAACCCTCGTCCCGGGACTAGCGGGAGCTCCTACGAGCAGTACTTC